The clone carrying this T cell receptor beta chain was seen a handful of times. What it binds is not known. One end of the junction fails to match germline, which may point to a read error. This sample's TCRbeta library carried unique molecular identifier barcodes. TCRdb passed the PCR reads through MiXCR, listing each CDR3 protein once. Altogether some 550,000 distinct CDR3 sequences are present, around 23% being singletons, with the ten largest covering approximately 14%. These data come from a study of T-cell reconstitution after alpha-beta-depleted transplantation in children. Study observations and caveats: T cells produced anew were the main source of T-cell counts and diversity one year after transplant.

The material was PBMCs, mostly from graft donor cells, obtained 360 days after TCRalphabeta/CD19-depleted stem cell transplant. The receptor comes from a boy under two years old who had a stem cell transplant for acute myeloid leukemia, so the T cells may come from the graft donor.

The CDR3 nucleotides read TGTGCCAGCTCCCCACGGGAGCGGGGGACCTCGCCGAATGAGCAGTTCTTC. Its protein product is CASSPRERGTSPNEQFF. The chain carries TRBV18 and TRBJ2-1; 8 bases line up with TRBD2. The CDR3 sequence is 17 residues long. Germline values: CDR1 KGHSH, CDR2 LQKENI.